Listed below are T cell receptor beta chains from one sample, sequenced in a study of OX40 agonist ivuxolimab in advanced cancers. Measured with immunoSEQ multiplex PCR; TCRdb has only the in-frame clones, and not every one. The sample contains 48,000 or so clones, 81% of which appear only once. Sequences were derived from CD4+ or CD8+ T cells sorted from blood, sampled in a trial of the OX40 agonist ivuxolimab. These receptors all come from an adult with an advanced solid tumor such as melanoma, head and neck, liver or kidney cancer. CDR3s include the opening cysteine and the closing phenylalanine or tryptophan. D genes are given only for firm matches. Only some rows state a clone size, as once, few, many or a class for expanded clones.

DNA: TGTGCCAGCAGCCTAGTGGAGGAGACCCAGTACTTC
CDR3: CASSLVEETQYF
J: TRBJ2-5
V: TRBV7-6
D: .
size: .

DNA: TGCGCCAGCAGCTTCGGGGGGCGAGGTGGGGCGAAGGGTGGAAACACCATATATTTT
CDR3: CASSFGGRGGAKGGNTIYF
J: TRBJ1-3
V: TRBV4-1
D: .
size: .

DNA: TGTGCCAGCAGCCCCGGACAGGGGATCTACAATGAGCAGTTCTTC
CDR3: CASSPGQGIYNEQFF
J: TRBJ2-1
V: TRBV7-8
D: TRBD1
size: .

DNA: TGTGCCAGCAGCCCCCACCAGGGGATGGAGACCCAGTACTTC
CDR3: CASSPHQGMETQYF
J: TRBJ2-5
V: TRBV7-6
D: .
size: .

DNA: TGTGCCAGCAGCTTAGTGGTGGGAGAGTACAATGAGCAGTTCTTC
CDR3: CASSLVVGEYNEQFF
J: TRBJ2-1
V: TRBV11-3
D: .
size: .

DNA: TGCGCCAGCAGAACTAATTCGGGGGAGCTGTTTTTT
CDR3: CASRTNSGELFF
J: TRBJ2-2
V: TRBV10-1
D: .
size: .

DNA: TGTGCCAGCAGGGACGGACAGGCCTCCTACGAGCAGTACTTC
CDR3: CASRDGQASYEQYF
J: TRBJ2-7
V: TRBV6-5
D: TRBD1
size: .

DNA: TGTGCCAGCAGTGAAAATCGGGGATTGGCCAACGTCCTGACTTTC
CDR3: CASSENRGLANVLTF
J: TRBJ2-6
V: TRBV2
D: .
size: .

DNA: TGTGCCAGCAGTTATATAGGGGATCAGCCCCAGCATTTT
CDR3: CASSYIGDQPQHF
J: TRBJ1-5
V: TRBV7-5
D: .
size: .

DNA: TGCAGCGTTGAAGATTGGCAGGGTCGTTCATACGAGCAGTACTTC
CDR3: CSVEDWQGRSYEQYF
J: TRBJ2-7
V: TRBV29-1
D: .
size: few

DNA: TGTGCCAGCAGTCCTACTAGCGATCGGTCCTACGAGCAGTACTTC
CDR3: CASSPTSDRSYEQYF
J: TRBJ2-7
V: TRBV2
D: TRBD2
size: .

DNA: TGTGCCAGCTCACAAGGGGATCCAGCCTACAATGAGCAGTTCTTC
CDR3: CASSQGDPAYNEQFF
J: TRBJ2-1
V: TRBV18
D: .
size: .

DNA: TGTGCCTGGAGGACAGTGTCCTACGAGCAGTACTTC
CDR3: CAWRTVSYEQYF
J: TRBJ2-7
V: TRBV30
D: .
size: .

DNA: TGCGCCAGCAGTGAGGGTAGATACAATGAGCAGTTCTTC
CDR3: CASSEGRYNEQFF
J: TRBJ2-1
V: TRBV10-1
D: .
size: few

DNA: TGTGCCATCAGTGACCCCACGGGACAGGGGGAAAACATTCAGTACTTC
CDR3: CAISDPTGQGENIQYF
J: TRBJ2-4
V: TRBV10-3
D: TRBD1
size: .

DNA: TGCGCCAGCAGCTTTCACACCGGGGAGCTGTTTTTT
CDR3: CASSFHTGELFF
J: TRBJ2-2
V: TRBV5-1
D: .
size: .

DNA: TGTGCCAGCAGCTTAGTCATCGGCTCTGGAAACACCATATATTTT
CDR3: CASSLVIGSGNTIYF
J: TRBJ1-3
V: TRBV7-2
D: .
size: .

DNA: TGTGCCAGCAGCCCCTTCGGGGGGCTTGGAAACACCATATATTTT
CDR3: CASSPFGGLGNTIYF
J: TRBJ1-3
V: TRBV9
D: .
size: .

DNA: TGTGCCAGTACCCCACTCCAGAGCTCCTACAATGAGCAGTTCTTC
CDR3: CASTPLQSSYNEQFF
J: TRBJ2-1
V: TRBV19
D: .
size: .

DNA: TGTGCCAGCTCACCACGGCAAAACACTGAAGCTTTCTTT
CDR3: CASSPRQNTEAFF
J: TRBJ1-1
V: TRBV18
D: .
size: .

DNA: TGCAGCGCTGGGAAAGGGGCGGGCACCGGGGAGCTGTTTTTT
CDR3: CSAGKGAGTGELFF
J: TRBJ2-2
V: TRBV29-1
D: .
size: .

DNA: TGTGCCAGTAGTCGCGCCTGGGCCCGGGACAGGGCAGGGAGGTCTGGGGCCAACGTCCTGACTTTC
CDR3: CASSRAWARDRAGRSGANVLTF
J: TRBJ2-6
V: TRBV19
D: TRBD1
size: .

DNA: TGTGCCAGCAGTTACTCCTCGACTAGCGCCTACGAGCAGTACTTC
CDR3: CASSYSSTSAYEQYF
J: TRBJ2-7
V: TRBV6-5
D: TRBD2
size: once

DNA: TGCGCCAGCAGCTTCCGGACTAGCGGGAACAATGAGCAGTTCTTC
CDR3: CASSFRTSGNNEQFF
J: TRBJ2-1
V: TRBV5-1
D: TRBD2
size: .

DNA: TGTGCCAGCTCACTCGGACAGGTTAGCAATCAGCCCCAGCATTTT
CDR3: CASSLGQVSNQPQHF
J: TRBJ1-5
V: TRBV18
D: TRBD1
size: once

DNA: TGTGCCAGCTCACCAAGCGGACTGAAAACCTATGGCTACACCTTC
CDR3: CASSPSGLKTYGYTF
J: TRBJ1-2
V: TRBV18
D: .
size: .

DNA: TGTGCCAGCAGTTACGGGAGGGCGGTCGGGACCCAGTACTTC
CDR3: CASSYGRAVGTQYF
J: TRBJ2-5
V: TRBV6-7
D: TRBD2
size: .

DNA: TGTGCCAGCAGTTTAGTGGCCTACCACAATGAGCAGTTCTTC
CDR3: CASSLVAYHNEQFF
J: TRBJ2-1
V: TRBV27
D: .
size: .

DNA: TGTGCCAGCAGTCGGGTCGAGACAGGGTTGGCAGATACGCAGTATTTT
CDR3: CASSRVETGLADTQYF
J: TRBJ2-3
V: TRBV27
D: TRBD1
size: once

DNA: TGTGCCAGCAGCTTGGGTGGGTCACCCCTCCACTTT
CDR3: CASSLGGSPLHF
J: TRBJ1-6
V: TRBV7-9
D: .
size: .

DNA: TGTGCCAGCAGCTTAGTTAGAGGGGCTCCAAACACTGAAGCTTTCTTT
CDR3: CASSLVRGAPNTEAFF
J: TRBJ1-1
V: TRBV7-9
D: .
size: .

DNA: TGTGCCAGCAGCTCATGGGACGGAGGGAACTATGGCTACACCTTC
CDR3: CASSSWDGGNYGYTF
J: TRBJ1-2
V: TRBV7-8
D: .
size: .

DNA: TGTGCCAGTAGTATAGATGGACAGGGTGGACAAGAGACCCAGTACTTC
CDR3: CASSIDGQGGQETQYF
J: TRBJ2-5
V: TRBV19
D: TRBD1
size: .

DNA: TGTGCCAGCAGCTTAGGAGGGGAAGAGACCCAGTACTTC
CDR3: CASSLGGEETQYF
J: TRBJ2-5
V: TRBV7-9
D: .
size: .

DNA: TGTGCCAGCAGCTTGACTCAAGAGACCCAGTACTTC
CDR3: CASSLTQETQYF
J: TRBJ2-5
V: TRBV5-4
D: .
size: .

DNA: TGTGCCAGCAGCTTTGGTACCACCTACGAGCAGTACTTC
CDR3: CASSFGTTYEQYF
J: TRBJ2-7
V: TRBV7-7
D: .
size: .

DNA: TGTGCCAGCAGCTTAAAGCTAGCGGGAGTATACGAGCAGTACTTC
CDR3: CASSLKLAGVYEQYF
J: TRBJ2-7
V: TRBV7-8
D: TRBD2
size: .

DNA: TGTGCCAGTACCCAAGGACTAGCGATAAACACCGGGGAGCTGTTTTTT
CDR3: CASTQGLAINTGELFF
J: TRBJ2-2
V: TRBV19
D: TRBD2
size: .

DNA: TGTGCCAGCGGGGGACAGCTCACCGGGGAGCTGTTTTTT
CDR3: CASGGQLTGELFF
J: TRBJ2-2
V: TRBV6-5
D: TRBD1
size: .